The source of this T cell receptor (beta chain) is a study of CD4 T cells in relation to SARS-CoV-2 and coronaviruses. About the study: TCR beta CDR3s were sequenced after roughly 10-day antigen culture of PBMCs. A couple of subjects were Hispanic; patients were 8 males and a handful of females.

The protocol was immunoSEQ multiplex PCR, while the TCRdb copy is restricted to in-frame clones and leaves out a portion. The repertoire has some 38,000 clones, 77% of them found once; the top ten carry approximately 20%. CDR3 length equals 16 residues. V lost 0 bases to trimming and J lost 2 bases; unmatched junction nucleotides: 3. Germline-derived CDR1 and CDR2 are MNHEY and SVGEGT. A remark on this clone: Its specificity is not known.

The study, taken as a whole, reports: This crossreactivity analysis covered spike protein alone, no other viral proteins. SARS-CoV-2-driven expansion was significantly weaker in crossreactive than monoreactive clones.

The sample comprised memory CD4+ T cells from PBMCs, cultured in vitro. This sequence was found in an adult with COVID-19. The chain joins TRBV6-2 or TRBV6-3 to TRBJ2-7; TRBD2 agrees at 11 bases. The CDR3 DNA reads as TGTGCCAGCAGTTACTCAACTAGCGGGGGACCCTACGAGCAGTACTTC. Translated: CASSYSTSGGPYEQYF.